One sample yielded the 30 T cell receptor beta chains listed below, sequenced in a study of cytotoxic CD8 clonotypes in ibrutinib-treated CLL. TCRdb's table, derived via immunoSEQ multiplex PCR, lists solely in-frame clones and lacks some. This sample carries about 200,000 clones, just under 80% of them seen once, and the ten largest clones take about an eighth. The source material was PBMCs, sampled after 12 months of ibrutinib treatment. The receptors were gathered from a human donor with chronic lymphocytic leukemia.

CDR3 sequence: CATGREPRPGELFF. The CDR3 DNA reads TGTGCCACCGGACGGGAGCCACGTCCCGGGGAGCTGTTTTTT. The V gene is TRBV28, the J gene TRBJ2-2, with a possible D match to TRBD2 (6 bases). This CDR3 contains 14 residues. CDR1 MDHEN and CDR2 SYDVKM come from the germline V gene. V was shortened by 10 bases and J by 6 bases, with 18 bases between the two germline ends.

The V gene is TRBV6-5, the J gene TRBJ1-3, with TRBD1 as a possible D gene (5 bases). The length of the CDR3 is 12 residues. In germline, CDR1 is MNHEY, CDR2 SVGAGI. V dropped 8 bases and J dropped 8 bases, with 13 bases sitting between them. The DNA for the CDR3 is TGTGCCAGCGGATTGGGAGGGGACACCATATATTTT. Its translation: CASGLGGDTIYF.

This sequence joins TRBV5-5 and TRBJ1-1; no firm D call. CDR1 is SGHKS, CDR2 YYEKEE, per germline (reference sequence). The CDR3 runs to 13 residues. V lost 0 bases and J 1 base, leaving 4 bases between the germline ends. DNA of the CDR3: TGTGCCAGCAGCTTGGGCAGGAACACTGAAGCTTTCTTT. It encodes CASSLGRNTEAFF.

The chain uses TRBV28 and TRBJ1-2; 11 bases agree with TRBD1. This CDR3 has 15 amino acids. Germline V gene sequence: CDR1 MDHEN, CDR2 SYDVKM. Trimming took 5 bases from V and 7 from J; bases not matched to a gene: 9. The CDR3 DNA follows: TGTGCCAGCAGTCTGGACAGGGGGCGGTCCGGTGGCTACACCTTC. It codes for CASSLDRGRSGGYTF.

This sequence joins TRBV27 and TRBJ2-7, with D possibly being TRBD2 (5 bases). V was shortened by 1 base and J by 2 bases, with 12 bases between the two germline ends. The CDR3 is 15 amino acids. The V gene's germline CDR1 is MNHEY and CDR2 SMNVEV (reference sequence). CDR3 amino acids: CASSLFPGFPYEQYF. In nucleotides, the CDR3 is TGTGCCAGCAGTTTATTCCCGGGGTTCCCCTACGAGCAGTACTTC.

V gene TRBV29-1 combines with J gene TRBJ1-1; D unclear. V was pared by 2 bases and J by 1 base, with 8 bases between. CDR3 length: 13 residues. Germline CDR1 and CDR2: SQVTM and ANQGSEA. CDR3: CSVEHGENTEAFF. The CDR3 region has the DNA TGCAGCGTTGAACACGGCGAGAACACTGAAGCTTTCTTT.

The chain joins TRBV11-2 to TRBJ2-7, with 11 bases matching TRBD2. Germline V gene sequence: CDR1 SGHAT, CDR2 FQNNGV. With V trimmed by 5 bases and J by 2 bases, 8 bases remained unmatched. The CDR3 totals 16 residues. CDR3 bases: TGTGCCAGCAGCCCCCCCGGGACTAGCGGAACCTACGAGCAGTACTTC. Protein sequence: CASSPPGTSGTYEQYF.

The rearrangement joins TRBV5-4 to TRBJ2-5; 14 bases map to TRBD2. Germline CDR1 SGHNT, CDR2 YYREEE (reference sequence). The CDR3 consists of 16 residues. V was clipped by 4 bases and J by 5 bases; unmatched bases: 7. CDR3 protein: CASSKGLAGAEETQYF. DNA for the CDR3: TGTGCCAGCAGCAAGGGACTAGCGGGGGCGGAGGAGACCCAGTACTTC.

V is TRBV11-3 and J is TRBJ2-1; 9 bases are a match to TRBD1. The V gene's germline CDR1 is SGHNT and CDR2 YENEEA. This CDR3 spans 17 amino acids. The V and J ends lost 1 base and 4 bases, in that order; junction bases with no gene match: 8. CDR3 loop: CASSLAGTGQGYNEQFF. In DNA form, the CDR3 reads TGTGCCAGCAGCTTAGCTGGAACGGGACAGGGTTACAATGAGCAGTTCTTC.

V usage is TRBV7-6 and J usage is TRBJ1-1, with D hard to call. This CDR3 spans 13 amino acids. Looked up from germline, CDR1 is SGHVS and CDR2 is FNYEAQ. The V end was cut by 4 bases, the J end by 6 bases, with 12 bases between. The CDR3: CASSSIKVAEAFF. The CDR3 nucleotides read TGTGCCAGCAGCTCAATCAAGGTCGCTGAAGCTTTCTTT.

There are a few counts of this clone. The chain recombines TRBV2 with TRBJ2-3; perhaps TRBD1 as D (6 bases). Germline CDR1 reads SNHLY; CDR2 reads FYNNEI. CDR3 length: 12 residues. Trimming shortened V by 9 bases and J by 5 bases, and 12 bases separated the two germline ends. The CDR3 reads CASNQGRDTQYF. In DNA, the CDR3 is TGTGCCAGTAACCAGGGGAGAGATACGCAGTATTTT.

The sample holds a few counts of this clone. The genes are TRBV28 and TRBJ2-1; a possible D gene is TRBD2 (7 bases). This CDR3 has 14 amino acids. V lost 8 bases and J lost 4, with 15 bases in between. The germline gives CDR1 MDHEN, CDR2 SYDVKM. The CDR3, as DNA: TGTGCCAGCGTGAGGGGGGGAATGTACAATGAGCAGTTCTTC. As protein: CASVRGGMYNEQFF.

This chain links TRBV18 with TRBJ2-5; the D gene could be TRBD1 or TRBD2 (6 bases each). The germline V gene has CDR1 KGHSH and CDR2 LQKENI. Trimming pared 3 bases from V and 10 bases from J, leaving 15 bases between. The CDR3 sequence is 13 residues long. The CDR3 DNA follows: TGTGCCAGCTCACCGAGGGCCGAGGGGGGCCAGTACTTC. It codes for CASSPRAEGGQYF.

The gene calls are TRBV7-9 and TRBJ2-7, with TRBD2 matching 9 bases. From germline, CDR1 is SEHNR and CDR2 FQNEAQ (reference sequence). With V trimmed by 5 bases and J by 6 bases, 8 bases remained unmatched. This CDR3 spans 14 amino acids. CDR3 region: CASSTLAGVAEQYF. The DNA for the CDR3 is TGTGCCAGCAGCACCTTAGCGGGAGTGGCCGAGCAGTACTTC.

This chain connects TRBV7-9 to TRBJ2-7; a possible D gene is TRBD1 (5 bases). The V gene's germline CDR1 is SEHNR and CDR2 FQNEAQ (reference sequence). With 0 bases removed from V and 4 bases from J, the gap between germline ends came to 13 bases. This CDR3 spans 15 amino acids. CDR3 coding DNA: TGTGCCAGCAGCTTAGCAGGGGTGAATGGATACGAGCAGTACTTC. Translated: CASSLAGVNGYEQYF.

The chain has TRBV7-9 and TRBJ1-1, with TRBD1 as a possible D gene (5 bases). Trimming took off 0 bases at V and 3 bases at J, with 8 bases between the two ends. CDR3 length equals 14 residues. Germline V lookup: CDR1 SEHNR, CDR2 FQNEAQ (reference sequence). This CDR3 reads CASSLAIRDTEAFF. CDR3 DNA sequence: TGTGCCAGCAGCTTAGCGATCAGGGACACTGAAGCTTTCTTT.

The CDR3 bases are TGTGCCAGCAGCTTCCCGACTCCCTACGAGCAGTACTTC. It specifies CASSFPTPYEQYF. The V gene is TRBV11-2, the J gene TRBJ2-7, with no clear D. The CDR3 has 13 amino acids. Germline V gene sequence: CDR1 SGHAT, CDR2 FQNNGV. Trimming left V 3 bases short and J 2 bases short, with 8 bases between.

The chain uses TRBV10-3 and TRBJ2-7; 12 nucleotides line up with TRBD1. Germline CDR1 ENHRY, CDR2 SYGVKD. The CDR3 is 14 amino acids. J was trimmed by 6 bases and V by 10 bases; bases with no gene match: 10. CDR3 in amino acids: CATIGGTGGGEQYF. The CDR3 bases are TGTGCCACCATAGGTGGGACAGGGGGCGGCGAGCAGTACTTC.

The V and J genes are TRBV10-3 and TRBJ2-3, with 13 positions matching TRBD2. Germline CDR1 and CDR2: ENHRY and SYGVKD. The CDR3 is 14 residues long. V lost 5 bases, J lost 5 bases, and 1 base stayed unmatched. The CDR3 reads CAISRLAGGDTQYF. The DNA of the CDR3 is TGTGCCATCAGTCGACTAGCGGGAGGAGATACGCAGTATTTT.

This chain uses TRBV27 with TRBJ1-4; D possibly corresponds to TRBD1 (5 bases). V shed 4 bases and J shed 4 bases, with 22 bases lying between them. The germline CDR1 and CDR2 sequences are MNHEY and SMNVEV (reference sequence). The CDR3 loop spans 18 amino acids. The CDR3 coding sequence is TGTGCCAGCAGTTCGCACCGGGACCGGACCTTGGGTAATGAAAAACTGTTTTTT. This encodes CASSSHRDRTLGNEKLFF.

The chain is built from TRBV6-4 and TRBJ1-1, with a weak D call TRBD1 (6 bases). Trimming stripped 6 bases from V and 8 bases from J, with 10 bases between. The CDR3 is 11 amino acids. Germline lookup yields CDR1 MRHNA and CDR2 SNTAGT. Written as DNA, the CDR3 is TGTGCCAGCAGGTGGACAGACGAAGCTTTCTTT. Its translation is CASRWTDEAFF.

The rearrangement links TRBV20-1 to TRBJ1-1; no definite D call. V shed 4 bases and J shed 5 bases, with 8 bases lying between them. The CDR3 runs to 11 residues. Germline CDR1 DFQATT, CDR2 SNEGSKA (reference sequence). The CDR3 DNA is TGCAGTGCTATTGGAGAGACTGAAGCTTTCTTT. As protein: CSAIGETEAFF.

The chain is built from TRBV28 and TRBJ2-7, with TRBD1 matching 9 bases. With 2 bases clipped from V and 3 bases from J, the junction kept 5 bases outside the gene matches. Germline V gene sequence: CDR1 MDHEN, CDR2 SYDVKM. This CDR3 contains 15 residues. The DNA for the CDR3 is TGTGCCAGCAGTTTAGGGACAGGGATATACTACGAGCAGTACTTC. Translated, it gives CASSLGTGIYYEQYF.

V usage is TRBV27 and J usage is TRBJ1-1; weak D call: TRBD1 (5 bases). CDR1 and CDR2 from the germline V gene are MNHEY and SMNVEV (reference sequence). The V end lost 6 bases, the J end lost 7 bases, and 21 bases lay between the germline ends. The CDR3 is made up of 15 amino acids. The CDR3 loop reads CASSTQGRRTLEAFF. The DNA of the CDR3 is TGTGCCAGCAGCACCCAGGGACGGCGCACCCTTGAAGCTTTCTTT.

This clone has only a few counts. The V call is TRBV4-1, the J call TRBJ2-7; no firm D call. The CDR3 covers 16 residues. With 0 bases removed from V and 6 bases from J, the gap between germline ends came to 18 bases. Germline V gene sequence: CDR1 MGHRA, CDR2 YSYEKL. CDR3 coding DNA: TGCGCCAGCAGCCAAGAATTGGGATCCACGTACCGCGAGCAGTACTTC. It translates to CASSQELGSTYREQYF.

The chain joins TRBV27 to TRBJ1-2; 8 bases are shared with TRBD1. CDR1 MNHEY and CDR2 SMNVEV come from the germline V gene (reference sequence). J was trimmed by 8 bases and V by 4 bases; bases with no gene match: 6. The CDR3 runs to 13 residues. CDR3 amino acids: CASSSRGLVGYTF. The CDR3 region has the DNA TGTGCCAGCAGTTCCAGGGGGCTGGTCGGCTACACCTTC.

The chain carries TRBV9 and TRBJ2-7; 7 bases agree with TRBD2. The CDR3 sequence is 18 residues long. CDR1 and CDR2 (germline): SGDLS, YYNGEE. V shed 3 bases, J shed 4 bases, and the junction held 19 bases outside the gene matches. Here the CDR3 DNA reads TGTGCCAGCAGCGGGAGGGGAGCGGGGACCCTAGGAGAATACGAGCAGTACTTC. Its protein product is CASSGRGAGTLGEYEQYF.

J is TRBJ1-2 and V is TRBV6-5, with a tentative D call TRBD1 (6 bases). Germline V gives CDR1 MNHEY, CDR2 SVGAGI. The length of the CDR3 is 15 residues. V lost 10 bases, J lost 5 bases, and 23 bases lay in between. CDR3 nucleotides: TGTGCCACTTCTAGGTCGACAGGTTCTTCTTATGGCTACACCTTC. This translates into CATSRSTGSSYGYTF.

In this sample, this clone turned up a few times. This chain joins TRBV7-9 and TRBJ1-1; the D is unclear. The CDR3 has 12 residues. The V end was cut by 5 bases, the J end by 11 bases, with 15 bases between. The germline gives CDR1 SEHNR, CDR2 FQNEAQ (reference sequence). In DNA form, the CDR3 reads TGTGCCAGCAGCATCGACTCTATTCCGGCTTTCTTT. Translated: CASSIDSIPAFF.

This rearrangement joins TRBV10-2 to TRBJ2-2; 11 bases line up with TRBD2. The CDR3 length is 17 residues. The ends lost 2 bases at V and 7 bases at J; junction bases unmatched: 9. Germline assignment: CDR1 WSHSY and CDR2 SAAADI. CDR3 sequence (DNA): TGCGCCAGCAGTGAGACTAGCGGGAGATTTAATATCGGGGAGCTGTTTTTT. Amino acid sequence: CASSETSGRFNIGELFF.